This T cell receptor (beta chain) is drawn from a study of OX40 agonist ivuxolimab in advanced cancers. Per the germline V gene, CDR1 is SGHTA and CDR2 is FQGTGA. The CDR3 totals 14 residues. This clone came up once. The junction departs from the called germline gene at one end, perhaps through a read error. Clones were sequenced by immunoSEQ multiplex PCR, and TCRdb holds only the in-frame ones, with some missing. The sample includes tens of thousands of clones, roughly 80% of them seen just once. V gene TRBV7-3 combines with J gene TRBJ2-1; 12 bases fit TRBD2. The source was CD4+ or CD8+ T cells sorted from blood, collected in a trial of the OX40 agonist ivuxolimab. The TCR was taken from an adult with an advanced solid tumor such as melanoma, head and neck, liver or kidney cancer. CDR3 loop: CASSLGPTSGGLIF. The CDR3 coding sequence is TGTGCCAGCAGCTTAGGCCCGACTAGCGGGGGCTTAATCTTC.